This T cell receptor (beta chain) was sequenced during a study of T cell responses to AZD1222 COVID-19 vaccine. Assay used: immunoSEQ multiplex PCR; TCRdb lists only in-frame clones, some missing. The data show some 120,000 clones, 87% seen once. The starting material was peripheral blood, obtained on day 0 of AZD1222 vaccination. This clonotype originated in an adult in good health.

The CDR3 spells CASSLLPGTYYEQYF. In nucleotides, the CDR3 is TGCGCCAGCAGCCTACTCCCCGGGACATACTACGAGCAGTACTTC. V and J are TRBV5-1 and TRBJ2-7; possible D gene TRBD1, 6 bases. Germline CDR1 is SGHRS and CDR2 is YFSETQ. V shed 4 bases and J shed 3 bases, with 17 bases lying between them. There are 15 residues in the CDR3. Variable domain in full (rest from reference TRBV5-1 and TRBJ2-7): KAGVTQTPRYLIKTRGQQVTLSCSPISGHRSVSWYQQTPGQGLQFLFEYFSETQRNKGNFPGRFSGRQFSNSRSEMNVSTLELGDSALYLCASSLLPGTYYEQYFGPGTRLTVT.